This T cell receptor (beta chain) was sequenced during a study of CD4+ T cells in melanoma. Germline assignment: CDR1 SGHRS and CDR2 YFSETQ. The CDR3 runs 13 residues. The V end lost 4 bases, the J end lost 1 base, and 5 bases lay between the germline ends. Only in-frame clones appear in the TCRdb table, and some are missing; sequencing was by immunoSEQ multiplex PCR. The data show 20,000 to 25,000 clones, around 79% seen once. The rearrangement uses TRBV5-1 and TRBJ2-2; TRBD1 is a possible D gene (5 bases). The sample comprised cells from a culture (not recorded whether cultured in vitro). The TCR sequence derives from a human donor with melanoma. This chain's CDR3 is CASSRGNTGELFF. Written as DNA, the CDR3 is TGCGCCAGCAGCAGGGGGAACACCGGGGAGCTGTTTTTT.